The sequence of this T cell receptor (beta chain) was determined in a study of spatial heterogeneity in lung cancer. This clonotype was counted a few times. Its antigen is not known. Study-level results: Counts that tracked tumor mutation counts were those of expanded intratumoral alpha and beta TCRs.

Every TCR cDNA molecule bore a unique molecular identifier. TCRdb re-called the 5' RACE reads with MiXCR, one entry per CDR3 protein. Of 9,000 to 10,000 distinct CDR3 sequences listed, roughly 3% are singletons. The time point: sample taken at primary tumor resection. From germline, CDR1 is WNHNN and CDR2 SYGVQD (reference sequence). CDR3 length equals 16 residues. V gave up 7 bases and J gave up 6 bases; unmatched junction bases: 11. This chain connects TRBV10-1 to TRBJ2-1, with 11 bases that match TRBD1. This receptor was identified in a male donor with early-stage non-small cell lung cancer. Sequencing used lung tumor tissue, obtained at surgery. The CDR3 DNA reads as TGCGCCAGCATGTACCCTGGGACAGGGGGACCCAATGAGCAGTTCTTC. It codes for CASMYPGTGGPNEQFF.